The clone carrying this TCR beta chain has only a few counts. Sequencing used immunoSEQ multiplex PCR; TCRdb keeps in-frame clones, though not all of them. The table shows 500,000 or so clones, with roughly 87% occurring only once. Treatment of the sample: 19 received Ad26.COV2.S at low or high dose, single or two shots; 5 received placebo; per-sample allocation not given. Day 63 after the first vaccine or placebo injection was the time point for sampling. Wuhan-strain SARS-CoV-2 spike was expressed by the Ad26 vector that made up the vaccine. This specimen comes from a study of Ad26.COV2.S vaccination and SARS-CoV-2 variants. Looking at the study overall: Ad26.COV2.S was injected intramuscularly once or twice, 56 days apart.

The germline gives CDR1 LNHNV, CDR2 YYDKDF (reference sequence). V shed 3 bases, J shed 7 bases, and the junction held 5 bases outside the gene matches. The CDR3 totals 15 residues. The clonotype comes from a person aged 18 to 65 who received the Ad26.COV2.S COVID-19 vaccine or a placebo. The chain recombines TRBV15 with TRBJ1-4; 10 bases fit TRBD1. Here the sequenced sample was peripheral blood, taken in a trial of Ad26.COV2.S vaccine versus placebo. CDR3 sequence: CATSRVRDRGEKLFF. The CDR3 DNA reads as TGTGCCACCAGCAGGGTCCGGGACAGGGGTGAAAAACTGTTTTTT.